The sequence of this TCR beta chain was determined in a study of long-term antiretroviral therapy in people with HIV. Study in general: Some samples came about a decade before the 2015 immediate-ART recommendation, and these were the earliest.

V was cut by 6 bases and J by 4 bases, with 16 bases left in between. This CDR3 spans 14 amino acids. Germline lookup yields CDR1 SGDLS and CDR2 YYNGEE. Samples were assayed with immunoSEQ v3.0 at survey level. Method: immunoSEQ multiplex PCR; TCRdb's copy keeps in-frame clones and lacks some. Here the sample spans about 11,000 clones, roughly four fifths being singletons. A remark on this clone: Its antigen is unknown.

Whole-study findings and limits: Drawn between 2004 and 2017, the blood was possibly obtained under older ART regimens. When set beside controls, HIV repertoires had CDR3 length ranges that were narrower.

The source of this sequence is a man in his fifties or sixties with HIV. The material sequenced was unsorted PBMCs, taken 7 to 7.5 years after starting antiretroviral therapy. The chain carries TRBV9 and TRBJ1-1; possibly TRBD1 for D (6 bases). CDR3 protein: CASTPSGGGTEAFF. CDR3 nucleotide sequence: TGTGCCAGCACCCCCAGTGGAGGGGGCACTGAAGCTTTCTTT.